A selection of T cell receptor beta chains follows, all from one sample in a study of cytomegalovirus exposure and HLA in healthy donors. Sequenced by immunoSEQ multiplex PCR; TCRdb stores in-frame clones only, minus some. The data show 100,000 to 150,000 clones, around 72% seen once. Source material: PBMCs. All receptors derive from a man aged 50 to 60 in good health and CMV-seropositive. CDR3s include the opening cysteine and the closing phenylalanine or tryptophan. The D gene is left open where the match is weak. The size field is filled for only some rows; it gives once, few, many or a size class.

clone_size j_call d_call v_call cdr3_aa cdr3_nt
NA TRBJ2-3 NA TRBV5-1 CASSFNGRGTDTQYF TGCGCCAGCAGCTTTAATGGGAGAGGCACAGATACGCAGTATTTT
few TRBJ2-1 NA TRBV18 CASSPRQASSNEQFF TGTGCCAGCTCACCAAGACAGGCCAGCTCCAATGAGCAGTTCTTC
NA TRBJ2-7 TRBD1 TRBV6-5 CASSFSGQGAYEQYF TGTGCCAGCAGTTTCTCCGGACAGGGTGCCTACGAGCAGTACTTC
NA TRBJ2-3 NA TRBV5-1 CASSFRENTDTQYF TGCGCCAGCAGCTTCCGGGAAAACACAGATACGCAGTATTTT
few TRBJ2-7 TRBD1 TRBV6-1 CASNAGTDTYEQYF TGTGCCAGCAACGCCGGGACAGACACCTACGAGCAGTACTTC
NA TRBJ2-1 NA TRBV27 CASRGRGSYNEQFF TGTGCCAGCAGGGGTAGGGGCTCCTACAATGAGCAGTTCTTC
NA TRBJ1-1 NA TRBV27 CASSATGNEAFF TGTGCCAGCAGTGCCACAGGGAATGAAGCTTTCTTT
NA TRBJ1-2 TRBD1 TRBV6-1 CASKRQGAGGYTF TGTGCCAGCAAACGACAGGGGGCGGGTGGCTACACCTTC
few TRBJ2-7 NA TRBV6-6 CASSYSKTSHEQYF TGTGCCAGCAGTTACTCGAAGACTTCCCACGAGCAGTACTTC
NA TRBJ2-1 TRBD1 TRBV5-1 CASSIQGADNEQFF TGCGCCAGCAGCATCCAGGGGGCAGACAATGAGCAGTTCTTC
NA TRBJ1-1 NA TRBV18 CASSLLSTEAFF TGTGCCAGCTCACTCTTGAGTACTGAAGCTTTCTTT
NA TRBJ1-2 NA TRBV6-5 CASSYGGGNYGYTF TGTGCCAGCAGTTACGGGGGGGGCAACTATGGCTACACCTTC
NA TRBJ1-4 NA TRBV14 CASSRTKGTYEKLFF TGTGCCAGCAGCCGGACGAAAGGGACTTATGAAAAACTGTTTTTT
NA TRBJ2-3 TRBD1 TRBV7-3 CASSSQGGLSTDTQYF TGTGCCAGCAGCTCACAGGGGGGCCTGAGCACAGATACGCAGTATTTT
once TRBJ2-1 NA TRBV7-7 CASSPLEDYSYNEQFF TGTGCCAGCAGCCCCTTAGAAGACTACTCCTACAATGAGCAGTTCTTC
NA TRBJ2-1 NA TRBV21-1 CASSNLSRDRAHEQFF TGTGCCAGCAGCAATCTATCCCGGGACAGGGCCCATGAGCAGTTCTTC
NA TRBJ1-2 TRBD1 TRBV5-4 CASSRQGNYGYTF TGTGCCAGCAGCAGACAGGGAAACTATGGCTACACCTTC
few TRBJ2-2 NA TRBV21-1 CASSLAGWQVNTGELFF TGTGCCAGCAGCTTAGCAGGGTGGCAGGTGAACACCGGGGAGCTGTTTTTT
few TRBJ2-7 TRBD2 TRBV7-6 CASSLGGLAPIPYEQYF TGTGCCAGCAGCTTAGGTGGACTAGCGCCGATTCCCTACGAGCAGTACTTC
NA TRBJ2-1 TRBD2 TRBV9 CASSAGPGLANNEQFF TGTGCCAGCAGCGCCGGACCGGGACTAGCGAACAATGAGCAGTTCTTC
few TRBJ2-3 TRBD2 TRBV5-1 CASSLEAGGTDTQYF TGCGCCAGCAGCTTAGAAGCGGGGGGCACAGATACGCAGTATTTT
NA TRBJ2-7 NA TRBV7-2 CASSLAWQGGYEQYF TGTGCCAGCAGCTTAGCGTGGCAGGGTGGATACGAGCAGTACTTC
once TRBJ1-4 TRBD1 TRBV5-6 CASSLGGSPDEKLFF TGTGCCAGCAGCTTAGGGGGCAGTCCTGATGAAAAACTGTTTTTT
NA TRBJ1-2 NA TRBV7-9 CSSSYTGPYGYTF TGTTCCAGCAGCTATACAGGCCCCTATGGCTACACCTTC
few TRBJ1-1 TRBD1 TRBV18 CASSRGQGETEAFF TGTGCCAGCTCACGAGGACAGGGGGAGACTGAAGCTTTCTTT
NA TRBJ1-2 TRBD1 TRBV19 CASHGQGAGYTF TGTGCCAGTCACGGACAGGGAGCTGGCTACACCTTC
NA TRBJ1-1 NA TRBV7-9 CASSLASVRDLAFF TGTGCCAGCAGCTTAGCGTCGGTCCGGGACTTAGCTTTCTTT
NA TRBJ2-7 NA TRBV6-4 CASSGDSYEQYF TGTGCCAGCAGTGGAGACAGTTACGAGCAGTACTTC
NA TRBJ2-7 NA TRBV11-2 CASSWAGEQYF TGTGCCAGCAGCTGGGCCGGCGAGCAGTACTTC
NA TRBJ2-3 NA TRBV5-1 CASSARPREATDTQYF TGCGCCAGCAGCGCCCGACCCAGGGAGGCCACAGATACGCAGTATTTT
few TRBJ1-4 TRBD1 TRBV28 CASSLPGQGTEKLFF TGTGCCAGCAGTTTGCCGGGACAGGGGACAGAAAAACTGTTTTTT